Presented here are 24 T cell receptor beta chains from one specimen sequenced in a study of blood T cell repertoires in COVID-19. Repertoires were generated with immunoSEQ multiplex PCR, while TCRdb's copy carries only in-frame clones and drops some. The sample holds about 18,000 clones; 85% to 90% are singletons and the top ten take approximately 13%. The sample consisted of peripheral blood. Receptor source: a man aged 60 to 69 with active COVID-19.

This chain uses TRBV28 with TRBJ2-7, with 11 nucleotides matching TRBD1. V was pared by 11 bases and J by 3 bases, with 9 bases of the junction left unmatched. Germline V gene sequence: CDR1 MDHEN, CDR2 SYDVKM. The CDR3 sequence is 14 residues long. CDR3 DNA: TGTGCCGTGCGTCGGGGACAGGGGGTCTACGAGCAGTACTTC. It codes for CAVRRGQGVYEQYF. Using reference TRBV28 and TRBJ2-7 for the parts outside the CDR3, the full variable domain is DVKVTQSSRYLVKRTGEKVFLECVQDMDHENMFWYRQDPGLGLRLIYFSYDVKMKEKGDIPEGYSVSREKKERFSLILESASTNQTSMYLCAVRRGQGVYEQYFGPGTRLTVT.

V usage is TRBV6-4 and J usage is TRBJ1-2; 9 positions match TRBD1. The CDR3 has 15 residues. CDR1 and CDR2 from the germline V gene are MRHNA and SNTAGT. The V and J ends lost 6 bases and 4 bases, in that order; junction bases with no gene match: 9. The CDR3: CASRGATGGSYGYTF. The CDR3, as DNA: TGTGCCAGCAGGGGGGCGACAGGGGGGAGCTATGGCTACACCTTC.

This clone has only one observation. The V call is TRBV10-3, the J call TRBJ2-1; TRBD2 agrees at 15 bases. Germline V gene data show CDR1 as ENHRY and CDR2 as SYGVKD. The CDR3 loop spans 16 amino acids. Losses at the gene ends were 3 bases for V and 7 bases for J; bases not matched to a gene: 4. The CDR3 region is CAISEPGLAGGNEQFF. For the CDR3, the DNA is TGTGCCATCAGTGAACCGGGACTAGCGGGAGGAAATGAGCAGTTCTTC.

This chain joins TRBV5-4 and TRBJ2-5, with 9 bases matching TRBD1. Germline values: CDR1 SGHNT, CDR2 YYREEE (reference sequence). J gave up 1 base and V 5 bases, and 9 bases lay outside the gene matches. This CDR3 has 16 residues. The CDR3 nucleotides read TGTGCCAGCAGACGGGACAGGGATTGGGTCCAAGAGACCCAGTACTTC. Its protein product is CASRRDRDWVQETQYF.

This clone was observed a few times. The chain recombines TRBV6-2 or TRBV6-3 with TRBJ1-1, with D unclear. V was trimmed by 4 bases and J by 11 bases, leaving 23 bases between them. Germline lookup yields CDR1 MNHEY and CDR2 SVGEGT. This CDR3 region has 15 residues. The CDR3 loop reads CASSSNGRAAFGAFF. The CDR3 DNA sequence: TGTGCCAGCAGTTCAAATGGGCGGGCGGCCTTCGGGGCTTTCTTT.

This chain joins TRBV19 and TRBJ2-5; 8 bases are a match to TRBD2. The trim removed 7 bases at V and 5 bases at J, leaving 9 bases unmatched. The germline CDR1 and CDR2 sequences are LNHDA and SQIVND (reference sequence). The CDR3 sequence is 14 residues long. CDR3 sequence (DNA): TGTGCCAGTACAACGGGAGGGCCCGGGGAGACCCAGTACTTC. Its protein product is CASTTGGPGETQYF.

The chain links TRBV4-3 to TRBJ2-2, with TRBD1 matching 8 bases. V gave up 1 base and J gave up 6 bases; unmatched junction bases: 7. Germline V gives CDR1 LGHNA, CDR2 YSLEER. The CDR3 loop spans 16 amino acids. CDR3 bases: TGCGCCAGCAGCCAAGTCTCGAACAGGGGGGCCGGGGAGCTGTTTTTT. The encoded protein is CASSQVSNRGAGELFF.

The chain recombines TRBV6-5 with TRBJ2-2; D possibly corresponds to TRBD2 (7 bases). Germline V lookup: CDR1 MNHEY, CDR2 SVGAGI. Trimming took off 2 bases at V and 2 bases at J, with 12 bases between the two ends. This CDR3 is built from 16 residues. CDR3 sequence reads: CASSYGGALNTGELFF. The CDR3 DNA sequence: TGTGCCAGCAGTTACGGGGGGGCCCTTAACACCGGGGAGCTGTTTTTT.

The J gene is TRBJ2-3, the V gene TRBV2; 9 bases are a match to TRBD2. In germline, CDR1 is SNHLY, CDR2 FYNNEI. V lost 4 bases and J lost 5; bases outside the gene matches: 10. The CDR3 covers 16 residues. CDR3 sequence (DNA): TGTGCCAGCAGTGCGGCGGTAGCGGGAGTGGTAGATACGCAGTATTTT. It translates to CASSAAVAGVVDTQYF.

V is TRBV7-9 and J is TRBJ2-1; 8 bases agree with TRBD1. In germline, CDR1 is SEHNR, CDR2 FQNEAQ (reference sequence). This CDR3 is built from 15 residues. V shed 5 bases, J shed 3 bases, and the junction held 6 bases outside the gene matches. The CDR3 coding sequence is TGTGCCAGCAGCAGGCAGGGGGCGGACTACAATGAGCAGTTCTTC. It is translated as CASSRQGADYNEQFF.

The chain couples TRBV5-1 to TRBJ2-7, with D possibly TRBD1 on 6 matching bases. The V gene's germline CDR1 is SGHRS and CDR2 YFSETQ. CDR3 length: 13 amino acids. Deletions cut 5 bases from V and 3 bases from J, with 12 bases between. CDR3 amino acids: CASSQGRLYEQYF. CDR3 bases: TGCGCCAGCAGTCAGGGGCGCCTCTACGAGCAGTACTTC.

The chain carries TRBV28 and TRBJ2-1; TRBD1 agrees at 8 bases. Germline V gene sequence: CDR1 MDHEN, CDR2 SYDVKM. The CDR3 is made up of 14 amino acids. The ends lost 5 bases at V and 5 bases at J; junction bases unmatched: 5. CDR3 loop: CASSAGTGHNEQFF. The DNA for the CDR3 is TGTGCCAGCAGTGCCGGGACAGGACACAATGAGCAGTTCTTC.

The chain combines TRBV5-1 with TRBJ1-2; D remains unclear. CDR3 length: 13 amino acids. The germline V and J ends were trimmed by 4 bases and 0 bases, with 7 bases remaining between them. Germline CDR1 is SGHRS and CDR2 is YFSETQ. For the CDR3, the DNA is TGCGCCAGCAGCCCGGCGGCTAACTATGGCTACACCTTC. It encodes CASSPAANYGYTF.

This rearrangement joins TRBV15 to TRBJ2-3, with 9 bases aligning to TRBD2. The CDR3 totals 15 residues. After removal of 3 bases from V and 6 bases from J, the junction contained 7 bases not matched to a gene. In germline, CDR1 is LNHNV, CDR2 YYDKDF (reference sequence). For the CDR3, the DNA is TGTGCCACCAGCAGGACTAGCGGCACCTTGGATACGCAGTATTTT. Amino acid sequence: CATSRTSGTLDTQYF.

The chain employs TRBV2 and TRBJ2-2; D perhaps matches TRBD2 (6 bases). CDR3 size: 14 residues. Germline values: CDR1 SNHLY, CDR2 FYNNEI. With 3 bases removed from V and 2 bases from J, the gap between germline ends came to 7 bases. The DNA for the CDR3 is TGTGCCAGCAGTGACGGGGGTAACACCGGGGAGCTGTTTTTT. Protein sequence: CASSDGGNTGELFF. The whole variable domain, remainder taken from reference TRBV2 and TRBJ2-2, is EPEVTQTPSHQVTQMGQEVILRCVPISNHLYFYWYRQILGQKVEFLVSFYNNEISEKSEIFDDQFSVERPDGSNFTLKIRSTKLEDSAMYFCASSDGGNTGELFFGEGSRLTVL.

This chain joins TRBV11-2 and TRBJ1-3, with D tentatively TRBD1 (5 bases). Germline CDR1 is SGHAT and CDR2 is FQNNGV. The CDR3 loop spans 15 amino acids. Trimming left V 4 bases short and J 4 bases short, with 14 bases between. CDR3 nucleotides: TGTGCCAGCAGCTCACACGCGGGGCGCGGAAACACCATATATTTT. Encoded protein: CASSSHAGRGNTIYF.

This chain uses TRBV4-1 with TRBJ1-5; TRBD1 matches 8 bases. V gave up 3 bases and J gave up 6 bases; unmatched junction bases: 13. The germline gives CDR1 MGHRA, CDR2 YSYEKL. There are 17 residues in the CDR3. The CDR3 spells CASSQMSTGVIPQPQHF. The CDR3 DNA reads TGCGCCAGCAGCCAGATGTCGACAGGGGTTATACCTCAGCCCCAGCATTTT.

This chain links TRBV18 with TRBJ2-3; 7 nucleotides align to TRBD1. Per the germline V gene, CDR1 is KGHSH and CDR2 is LQKENI. Trimming removed 3 bases from V and 1 base from J; junction bases left unmatched: 7. The CDR3 consists of 16 residues. The CDR3 is CASSPRTGVGTDTQYF. The CDR3 nucleotides are TGTGCCAGCTCACCTAGAACAGGGGTCGGCACAGATACGCAGTATTTT.

The CDR3 DNA reads TGTGCCAGCAGCCGTTGGGACACCTCCTACGAGCAGTACTTC. Encoded protein: CASSRWDTSYEQYF. J is TRBJ2-7 and V is TRBV3-1 (or the pseudogene TRBV3-2), with a tentative D call TRBD1 (6 bases). Looked up from germline, CDR1 is LGHDT and CDR2 is YNNKEL (reference sequence). Trimming took off 4 bases at V and 0 bases at J, with 10 bases between the two ends. The CDR3 extends over 14 amino acids.

This chain uses TRBV3-1 (or the pseudogene TRBV3-2) with TRBJ2-7, with 11 bases aligning to TRBD2. V trimming: 4 bases; J trimming: 1 base; junction bases outside the gene matches: 3. Germline CDR1 is LGHDT and CDR2 is YNNKEL (reference sequence). The CDR3 is 15 residues long. Here the CDR3 DNA reads TGTGCCAGCAGCCGCGGGACTAGCGGTTCCTACGAGCAGTACTTC. Translated: CASSRGTSGSYEQYF.

The chain uses TRBV18 and TRBJ2-3, with TRBD2 identical over 14 bases. The CDR3 is 17 residues long. V trimming: 4 bases; J trimming: 3 bases; junction bases outside the gene matches: 6. CDR1 is KGHSH, CDR2 LQKENI, per germline. The CDR3 loop reads CASSRKRLAGGTDTQYF. In nucleotides, the CDR3 is TGTGCCAGCTCACGAAAACGACTAGCGGGAGGGACAGATACGCAGTATTTT.

The V gene is TRBV5-1, the J gene TRBJ2-3; TRBD2 might be the D (7 bases). Trimming took 1 base from V and 0 from J, leaving 12 bases between them. CDR3 length: 16 amino acids. Germline V gene data show CDR1 as SGHRS and CDR2 as YFSETQ. The CDR3 sequence: CASSLRGAGSTDTQYF. The CDR3 bases are TGCGCCAGCAGCTTGCGGGGGGCGGGGAGCACAGATACGCAGTATTTT.

The rearrangement links TRBV9 to TRBJ2-3; TRBD2 might be the D (5 bases). CDR3 length equals 16 residues. V lost 0 bases and J 1 base, leaving 12 bases between the germline ends. Germline V gives CDR1 SGDLS, CDR2 YYNGEE. CDR3 DNA: TGTGCCAGCAGCGTAGGAGATTATAGCGGCACAGATACGCAGTATTTT. Translating gives CASSVGDYSGTDTQYF.

The J gene is TRBJ2-4, the V gene TRBV18, with unresolved D. This CDR3 comprises 13 residues. With 6 bases removed from V and 6 bases from J, the gap between germline ends came to 12 bases. Germline values: CDR1 KGHSH, CDR2 LQKENI. The CDR3 here is CASSPNTGNIQYF. The CDR3 DNA reads TGTGCCAGCTCGCCCAATACGGGAAACATTCAGTACTTC. The full variable domain, with the rest looked up from reference TRBV18 and TRBJ2-4, is NAGVMQNPRHLVRRRGQEARLRCSPMKGHSHVYWYRQLPEEGLKFMVYLQKENIIDESGMPKERFSAEFPKEGPSILRIQQVVRGDSAAYFCASSPNTGNIQYFGAGTRLSVL.